This TCR beta chain was observed in a study of cytomegalovirus exposure and HLA in healthy donors. Study-wide results and limits: A missense DCLRE1C variant was associated with V- and J-gene trimming of TCR beta chains in a later analysis, and an independent cohort replicated the association.

PCR amplification relied on 60 Vbeta primers (plus 13 Jbeta primers). Here immunoSEQ multiplex PCR was the method, and the copy in TCRdb shows in-frame clones only, minus some. Among under 200,000 clones, around 75% were seen once, and the ten largest hold about 1.7%. Worth noting for this clone: Its target is not known.

This CDR3 spans 13 amino acids. The V and J ends lost 6 bases and 8 bases, in that order; junction bases with no gene match: 5. From germline, CDR1 is ENHRY and CDR2 SYGVKD. The sequence derives from a young woman in good health and CMV-seronegative. The chain recombines TRBV10-3 with TRBJ2-2, with 8 bases fitting TRBD1. Material: PBMCs. DNA of the CDR3: TGTGCCATCAGCTCAGGGGGCCGGGGGGAGCTGTTTTTT. Protein sequence: CAISSGGRGELFF.